This T cell receptor beta chain appears in the sequencing data of a study of blood T cell repertoires in COVID-19 (dated by TCRdb to the early 2020s). Context from the whole study: Collaborator samples came from the United States, Italy and Spain and covered acute and convalescent phases of COVID-19. The prospective study material was composed of cDNA or gDNA derived from T cells, B-cell-depleted T cells, or PBMCs. Subjects who had been exposed to COVID-19, were actively infected with it, or had recovered from it provided the deeply sampled blood TCRbeta repertoires that made up the dataset. The repertoires were released in a freely available public database meant as a resource for research on the immune response to SARS-CoV-2. Samples were obtained from the ongoing ImmuneRACE study (first 160 participants) and from approximately 1,200 subjects provided by 6 global collaborators. A de-identified subject ID, COVID-19 status, age in years and sex were almost always included in the sample metadata. Where HLA class I and class II types were available, the types were taken from metadata supplied by the sample provider, not from assay-based typing.

Remarks on this clone: Its antigen is not yet known. Within one base of it there is no much larger clone, and no base qualities were kept.

TCRbeta CDR3 regions were amplified from genomic DNA by means of the immunoSEQ Assay, a bias-controlled multiplex PCR. Per the original workflow: Nucleated cell counts per sample were estimated from amplification of reference gene primers within the assay. Sequence reads were collapsed and filtered to measure the absolute abundance of every unique TCRbeta CDR3 rearrangement. Productive Simpson clonality was computed per sample as the square root of Simpson's diversity index over productive rearrangements. Not all clones reach the TCRdb copy of this immuneACCESS table, which keeps in-frame sequences only. Checked studies attribute under half of the gap to unresolved V genes and leave the rest unexplained. From that table come the V and J calls and clone size; the DNA was used to work out D and trimming. The sample table shows over 90,000 clones, and roughly 90% are seen once. The ten largest make up 6.2% of the sample.

Each collaborating institution followed its own protocols to collect whole blood in K2EDTA tubes. For TCRbeta analysis, collaborators shipped samples as frozen whole blood, isolated PBMCs, or DNA extracted from either of those sample types. The paper as a whole reports these results and caveats: The amount of clinical and demographic metadata varied by source and participant and was provided uncurated.

Trimming takes 4 bases off V and 0 bases off J; junction bases not matched to a gene: 13. Taken from the germline V gene, the CDR1 and CDR2 loops are SGHRS and YFSETQ. Counted from cysteine to phenylalanine, this CDR3 has 19 amino acids. The entry retains the CDR3 DNA only, 57 bases that are in frame from base 1. The chain links TRBV5-1 with TRBJ2-5, and 12 bases in between align with TRBD2. This clonotype was sampled from a human donor in a cohort sampled during active COVID-19. The source material was peripheral blood. The nucleotides read TGCGCCAGCAGCCTTACTAGCGGGGGGCTATATTCCGACCAAGAGACCCAGTACTTC. Its coded protein is CASSLTSGGLYSDQETQYF.